The 28 T cell receptor beta chains below were found in one sample sequenced in a study of control samples from healthy donors and cancer patients. The protocol was immunoSEQ multiplex PCR, while the TCRdb copy is restricted to in-frame clones and leaves out a portion. The table lists about 17,000 clones, approximately 91% of them singletons. The specimen was PBMCs. The receptors here all came from a man in his 60s with head and neck cancer.

The chain recombines TRBV5-1 with TRBJ2-2; 10 bases match TRBD2. This CDR3 spans 16 amino acids. With V trimmed by 2 bases and J by 0 bases, 1 base remained unmatched. Germline V CDR1 and CDR2: SGHRS, YFSETQ. CDR3 nucleotides: TGCGCCAGCAGCTTCACTAGCGGGGCGAACACCGGGGAGCTGTTTTTT. Translation: CASSFTSGANTGELFF.

The V gene is TRBV6-5, the J gene TRBJ2-1; D ambiguous. V was trimmed by 8 bases and J by 0 bases, leaving 11 bases between them. Germline V lookup: CDR1 MNHEY, CDR2 SVGAGI. This CDR3 is built from 14 residues. The CDR3 region has the DNA TGTGCCAGCGGCTCGGTTAGCTCCTACAATGAGCAGTTCTTC. As protein: CASGSVSSYNEQFF.

The genes are TRBV19 and TRBJ2-7; no definite D call. This CDR3 comprises 17 residues. V gave up 4 bases and J gave up 3 bases, with 22 bases separating them. In germline, CDR1 is LNHDA, CDR2 SQIVND (reference sequence). CDR3 loop: CASSKENIPTLHYEQYF. The CDR3 DNA sequence: TGTGCCAGTAGTAAAGAAAACATACCCACCTTACACTACGAGCAGTACTTC.

The chain carries TRBV18 and TRBJ1-3; D is unresolved. The CDR3 has 16 residues. CDR1 and CDR2 (germline): KGHSH, LQKENI. Trimming removed 3 bases from V and 0 bases from J, with 12 bases in between. CDR3 DNA sequence: TGTGCCAGCTCACCCAGTTCGGGTGTCTCTGGAAACACCATATATTTT. This translates into CASSPSSGVSGNTIYF.

The chain employs TRBV7-9 and TRBJ1-1; a weak D match, TRBD1 (6 bases). Trimming took 7 bases from V and 2 from J, leaving 14 bases between them. This CDR3 region has 14 residues. Germline V lookup: CDR1 SEHNR, CDR2 FQNEAQ (reference sequence). The CDR3 DNA follows: TGTGCCAGCACCCCGGGGGGCCACAACACTGAAGCTTTCTTT. It is translated as CASTPGGHNTEAFF. Filled out from reference TRBV7-9 and TRBJ1-1, the complete variable domain reads DTGVSQNPRHKITKRGQNVTFRCDPISEHNRLYWYRQTLGQGPEFLTYFQNEAQLEKSRLLSDRFSAERPKGSFSTLEIQRTEQGDSAMYLCASTPGGHNTEAFFGQGTRLTVV.

The gene calls are TRBV19 and TRBJ2-2, with D uncertain. CDR1 is LNHDA and CDR2 is SQIVND in the germline V gene (reference sequence). The CDR3 extends over 14 amino acids. V was trimmed by 0 bases and J by 2 bases, leaving 4 bases between them. In DNA form, the CDR3 reads TGTGCCAGTAGTATAGATCTTAACACCGGGGAGCTGTTTTTT. Its translation is CASSIDLNTGELFF. The full variable domain, completed using reference TRBV19 and TRBJ2-2, is DGGITQSPKYLFRKEGQNVTLSCEQNLNHDAMYWYRQDPGQGLRLIYYSQIVNDFQKGDIAEGYSVSREKKESFPLTVTSAQKNPTAFYLCASSIDLNTGELFFGEGSRLTVL.

This chain joins TRBV7-2 and TRBJ2-1, with D hard to call. V lost 5 bases and J lost 12, with 8 bases in between. The CDR3 runs 10 residues. Per germline, CDR1 SGHTA and CDR2 FQGNSA. The CDR3 DNA reads as TGTGCCAGCAGCATCGAGGTGCAGTTCTTC. Residues: CASSIEVQFF.

The chain combines TRBV18 with TRBJ2-3, with no clear D. The germline gives CDR1 KGHSH, CDR2 LQKENI. The V end lost 3 bases, the J end lost 3 bases, and 7 bases lay between the germline ends. The CDR3 extends over 13 amino acids. CDR3 nucleotides: TGTGCCAGCTCACCCCCAGTAACAGATACGCAGTATTTT. This translates into CASSPPVTDTQYF.

The CDR3 sequence is CASRGGDSYEQYF. In DNA, the CDR3 is TGTGCCAGCAGGGGAGGGGACTCCTACGAGCAGTACTTC. The V call is TRBV2, the J call TRBJ2-7; 7 nucleotides agree with TRBD2. The CDR3 loop spans 13 amino acids. Germline CDR1 is SNHLY and CDR2 is FYNNEI. J was trimmed by 0 bases and V by 6 bases; bases with no gene match: 2. The full variable domain, rest sourced from reference TRBV2 and TRBJ2-7, is EPEVTQTPSHQVTQMGQEVILRCVPISNHLYFYWYRQILGQKVEFLVSFYNNEISEKSEIFDDQFSVERPDGSNFTLKIRSTKLEDSAMYFCASRGGDSYEQYFGPGTRLTVT.

This rearrangement joins TRBV20-1 to TRBJ1-6, with TRBD1 matching 7 bases. Germline values: CDR1 DFQATT, CDR2 SNEGSKA (reference sequence). The CDR3 consists of 14 residues. V lost 6 bases and J lost 6; bases outside the gene matches: 8. The CDR3 DNA follows: TGCAGTGCGAGTAGGGGGCTGGGTAATTCACCCCTCCACTTT. Amino acid sequence: CSASRGLGNSPLHF.

The chain carries TRBV12-3 or TRBV12-4 and TRBJ2-7, with a possible D match to TRBD1 (6 bases). The CDR3 length is 12 residues. With 5 bases removed from V and 9 bases from J, the gap between germline ends came to 14 bases. CDR3 protein: CASSLGHLGQYF. The CDR3 coding sequence is TGTGCCAGCAGTCTGGGACATTTGGGGCAGTACTTC.

This clone was seen a handful of times. The chain has TRBV9 and TRBJ2-1; TRBD2 matches at 8 bases. Germline CDR1 is SGDLS and CDR2 is YYNGEE. The J segment lost 6 bases and the V segment lost 6 bases, leaving 8 bases of the junction unmatched. CDR3 size: 14 residues. CDR3 in amino acids: CASTRGGPRNEQFF. DNA for the CDR3: TGTGCCAGCACCCGGGGGGGGCCTCGCAATGAGCAGTTCTTC.

The chain links TRBV5-6 to TRBJ1-1; possibly TRBD1 for D (5 bases). Deletions cut 4 bases from V and 8 bases from J, with 18 bases between. CDR3 length equals 14 residues. Germline assignment: CDR1 SGHDT and CDR2 YYEEEE. The CDR3 spells CASSPVGHTGEAFF. As DNA, the CDR3 is TGTGCCAGCAGCCCGGTGGGGCACACGGGGGAAGCTTTCTTT.

The CDR3 DNA reads TGTGCCATCAGTGAGAGGTCGCTAGCGGGGACTACAAATGAGCAGTTCTTC. It is translated as CAISERSLAGTTNEQFF. The chain is built from TRBV10-3 and TRBJ2-1; TRBD2 agrees at 9 bases. CDR1 and CDR2 from the germline V gene are ENHRY and SYGVKD. With 2 bases clipped from V and 7 bases from J, the junction kept 12 bases outside the gene matches. The CDR3 is 17 amino acids.

V usage is TRBV19 and J usage is TRBJ1-5; weak D call: TRBD1 (5 bases). The V gene lost 7 bases and the J gene lost 0 bases, with 13 bases spanning the gap. This CDR3 is 15 amino acids long. Germline CDR1 reads LNHDA; CDR2 reads SQIVND (reference sequence). The CDR3 here is CASTETDYSNQPQHF. The DNA of the CDR3 is TGTGCCAGTACCGAGACAGATTATAGCAATCAGCCCCAGCATTTT. The full variable domain, in which reference TRBV19 and TRBJ1-5 provide the parts outside the CDR3, is DGGITQSPKYLFRKEGQNVTLSCEQNLNHDAMYWYRQDPGQGLRLIYYSQIVNDFQKGDIAEGYSVSREKKESFPLTVTSAQKNPTAFYLCASTETDYSNQPQHFGDGTRLSIL.

This sequence joins TRBV5-6 and TRBJ1-3; D is unresolved. Trimming stripped 4 bases from V and 0 bases from J, with 8 bases between. The CDR3 contains 14 residues. Per the germline V gene, CDR1 is SGHDT and CDR2 is YYEEEE. The CDR3 DNA sequence: TGTGCCAGCAGCGGAGGGTACTCTGGAAACACCATATATTTT. It translates to CASSGGYSGNTIYF.

This chain links TRBV29-1 with TRBJ1-2; 8 bases map to TRBD1. The CDR3 is 11 amino acids. The ends lost 7 bases at V and 4 bases at J; junction bases unmatched: 2. CDR1 is SQVTM and CDR2 is ANQGSEA in the germline V gene. The chain's CDR3 is CSGQGAYGYTF. The DNA for the CDR3 is TGCAGCGGTCAGGGGGCCTATGGCTACACCTTC.

The chain employs TRBV6-5 and TRBJ2-3, with TRBD2 as a possible D gene (6 bases). The CDR3 extends over 14 amino acids. CDR1 and CDR2 (germline): MNHEY, SVGAGI. With 6 bases removed from V and 6 bases from J, the gap between germline ends came to 16 bases. Written as DNA, the CDR3 is TGTGCCAGCAGATCCGGGACTTCGAAGGATACGCAGTATTTT. The encoded protein is CASRSGTSKDTQYF.

This clone has only one observation. Relative to the germline gene, one junction end is altered; a read error may explain this. The chain recombines TRBV10-3 with TRBJ2-2, with 10 bases that match TRBD1. Germline CDR1 ENHRY, CDR2 SYGVKD. This CDR3 comprises 13 residues. CDR3 region: CPIGGDRGGELFF. The CDR3 DNA reads as TGTCCCATCGGGGGGGACAGGGGCGGGGAGCTGTTTTTT.

The V gene is TRBV27, the J gene TRBJ2-1, with 11 bases matching TRBD2. CDR1 and CDR2 from the germline V gene are MNHEY and SMNVEV (reference sequence). V lost 8 bases and J lost 5; bases outside the gene matches: 11. The CDR3 is 16 amino acids. CDR3 sequence (DNA): TGTGCCAGCGCCGTCCTAACTAGCGGGGGAGACAATGAGCAGTTCTTC. The encoded protein is CASAVLTSGGDNEQFF.

The rearrangement joins TRBV19 to TRBJ2-7; maybe TRBD2 (7 bases). Germline V lookup: CDR1 LNHDA, CDR2 SQIVND (reference sequence). The length of the CDR3 is 15 residues. V gave up 7 bases and J gave up 6 bases, with 22 bases separating them. The CDR3 reads CASTDLGRGGAEQYF. As DNA, the CDR3 is TGTGCCAGTACCGATCTCGGCCGTGGGGGGGCCGAGCAGTACTTC.

The chain is built from TRBV7-7 and TRBJ2-3; TRBD2 is a possible D gene (5 bases). V lost 1 base and J lost 5, with 7 bases in between. This CDR3 spans 13 amino acids. Germline CDR1 and CDR2: SSHAT and FNYEAQ (reference sequence). The CDR3 region is CASSLEEGDTQYF. The CDR3 region has the DNA TGTGCCAGCAGCTTAGAAGAGGGAGATACGCAGTATTTT.

This chain links TRBV7-2 with TRBJ2-7, with D possibly matching TRBD2 (6 bases). V was shortened by 5 bases and J by 0 bases, with 20 bases between the two germline ends. The V gene's germline CDR1 is SGHTA and CDR2 FQGNSA. The CDR3 length is 17 residues. CDR3 in amino acids: CASSTPWLLARSYEQYF. The CDR3 region has the DNA TGTGCCAGCAGCACCCCCTGGCTCCTAGCGCGCTCCTACGAGCAGTACTTC. Looking up the rest from reference TRBV7-2 and TRBJ2-7 gives the full variable domain: GAGVSQSPSNKVTEKGKDVELRCDPISGHTALYWYRQSLGQGLEFLIYFQGNSAPDKSGLPSDRFSAERTGGSVSTLTIQRTQQEDSAVYLCASSTPWLLARSYEQYFGPGTRLTVT.

This chain joins TRBV5-6 and TRBJ1-2; D is unclear. The V end was cut by 5 bases, the J end by 1 base, with 12 bases between. The germline gives CDR1 SGHDT, CDR2 YYEEEE. The CDR3 is 14 amino acids. The chain's CDR3 is CASSPSPLNYGYTF. The CDR3 region has the DNA TGTGCCAGCAGTCCTTCCCCCCTTAACTATGGCTACACCTTC.

The rearrangement joins TRBV7-6 to TRBJ2-2, with 7 bases identical to TRBD2. V lost 4 bases and J lost 5; bases outside the gene matches: 7. Germline V gives CDR1 SGHVS, CDR2 FNYEAQ. The CDR3 is 15 amino acids. CDR3 sequence: CASSSPGLGTGELFF. CDR3 sequence (DNA): TGTGCCAGCAGCTCCCCCGGACTAGGAACCGGGGAGCTGTTTTTT.

The rearrangement links TRBV19 to TRBJ2-3; a weak D match, TRBD1 (6 bases). Trimming pared 7 bases from V and 0 bases from J, leaving 11 bases between. This CDR3 comprises 14 residues. The germline CDR1 and CDR2 sequences are LNHDA and SQIVND (reference sequence). The CDR3 region has the DNA TGTGCCAGTACTCGGGACACCAGCACAGATACGCAGTATTTT. Protein product: CASTRDTSTDTQYF.

V and J are TRBV5-1 and TRBJ2-6; 10 bases fit TRBD1. CDR3 length: 19 residues. Losses at the gene ends were 0 bases for V and 1 base for J; bases not matched to a gene: 7. The germline V gene has CDR1 SGHRS and CDR2 YFSETQ. The CDR3 is CASSLEGGTGASGANVLTF. For the CDR3, the DNA is TGCGCCAGCAGCTTGGAGGGGGGGACAGGGGCTTCTGGGGCCAACGTCCTGACTTTC.

The chain is built from TRBV27 and TRBJ1-1; D perhaps matches TRBD1 (5 bases). Trimming took 4 bases from V and 3 from J, leaving 9 bases between them. The CDR3 contains 13 residues. Germline V gene data show CDR1 as MNHEY and CDR2 as SMNVEV (reference sequence). CDR3 nucleotide sequence: TGTGCCAGCAGTTGGACAAGTGACACTGAAGCTTTCTTT. This codes for CASSWTSDTEAFF.